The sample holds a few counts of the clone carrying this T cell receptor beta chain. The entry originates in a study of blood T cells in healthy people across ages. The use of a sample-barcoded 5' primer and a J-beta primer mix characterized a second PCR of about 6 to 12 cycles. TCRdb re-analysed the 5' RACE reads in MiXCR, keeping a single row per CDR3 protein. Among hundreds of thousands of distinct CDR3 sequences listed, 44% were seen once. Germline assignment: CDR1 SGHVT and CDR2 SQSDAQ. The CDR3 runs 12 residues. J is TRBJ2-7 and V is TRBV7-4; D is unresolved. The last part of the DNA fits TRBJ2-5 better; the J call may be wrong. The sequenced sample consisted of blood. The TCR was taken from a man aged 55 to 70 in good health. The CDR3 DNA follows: TGTGCCAGCACCTCTACCCGGGAGACCCAGTACTTC. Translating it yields CASTSTRETQYF.